Included here is one TCR beta chain sequence, with context. Between the trimmed V and J ends, which lost 5 bases and 10 bases, there was a span of 19 bases. CDR1 and CDR2 (germline): SGHRS, YFSETQ. This CDR3 has 15 residues. Individuals drawn from about 26 US areas were about 18 to 100 years old. Cohort 3 recovery required two negative PCRs, clearance, or symptom resolution. Under the authors' procedure: Reference gene primer amplification in the assay estimated nucleated cell counts. Sequenced by immunoSEQ multiplex PCR; TCRdb stores in-frame clones only, minus some. Clonal size and the V and J genes are those of that table, whereas D and trimming came from the DNA. The table includes some 270,000 clones, approximately 91% detected once. The data derive from a study of blood T cell repertoires in COVID-19. For the study at large: Sites across the United States, Italy and Spain contributed samples from acute and convalescent COVID-19.

This rearrangement joins TRBV5-1 to TRBJ1-6; D is unresolved. This sequence was found in a woman between 40 and 55 years old who had recovered from COVID-19. Sequenced input: PBMCs or T cells enriched from blood (not recorded which). The CDR3 nucleotides are TGCGCCAGCAGATTTGAACAGTTAGTATCGTCACCCCTCCACTTT. As protein: CASRFEQLVSSPLHF.